This T cell receptor beta chain came from a study of cytomegalovirus exposure and HLA in healthy donors. Unmatched junction bases numbered 8, after V lost 3 bases and J lost 9 bases. The CDR3 extends over 14 amino acids. The germline V gene encodes CDR1 MNHNS and CDR2 SASEGT. Points on this clone: Its antigen is currently unknown.

Overall study findings and caveats: The majority of TCR sequences were rare, yet some public TCRs appeared in many donors.

PCR was performed using 60 Vbeta and 13 Jbeta primers. TCRdb keeps only in-frame clones here, not all; method: immunoSEQ multiplex PCR. The sample has about 110,000 clones, approximately 71% seen once. Sequencing input: PBMCs. This chain connects TRBV6-1 to TRBJ2-1; 7 bases fit TRBD2. This receptor was taken from a man aged 35 to 55 in good health and CMV-seronegative. The CDR3 nucleotides are TGTGCCAGCAGTGAGAAGGGGCGCGGGGGTGAGCAGTTCTTC. This sequence encodes CASSEKGRGGEQFF.